The text below deals with one T cell receptor (beta chain). Its antigen is currently unknown. The sample is drawn from a study of vaccination and CD4 T cells after COVID-19. Study-wide background: Post-vaccine sampling followed dose two by a median roughly 74 days (range 14 to 241). Overlapping spike peptides of SARS-CoV-2, HCoV-NL63, HCoV-OC43 and HCoV-229E were used, and cells were stimulated with them.

An Oncomine TCR Beta short-read assay was used to sequence the DNA from cultured CD4+ T cells. CD4+ T cells were cultured, and genomic DNA was extracted from them. TCRdb analysed the PCR reads with MiXCR anew, one entry per CDR3 protein. The repertoire has about 6,400 distinct CDR3 sequences, approximately 52% of them found once; the top ten carry more than 20%. CDR3 size: 13 residues. V was shortened by 6 bases and J by 6 bases, with 15 bases between the two germline ends. Treatment given: approximately nine-day PBMC culture with coronavirus spike peptide pools or control peptides (ViraFEST assay). The unexposed donor's CD4+ T cells were collected before the COVID-19 pandemic (2011-2018).

The chain combines TRBV12-3 or TRBV12-4 with TRBJ2-7; possibly TRBD2 for D (5 bases). The sample consisted of CD4+ T cells from blood, cultured in vitro. The receptor was derived from a human donor in good health. CDR3 sequence reads: CASSRGLTSEQYF. The CDR3 nucleotides are TGTGCCAGCAGCCGAGGTCTCACTAGCGAGCAGTACTTC.